This is a list of T cell receptor beta chains from one sample in a study of T-cell reconstitution after alpha-beta-depleted transplantation in children. Each CDR3 protein gets one entry after TCRdb re-called the PCR reads with MiXCR. Counted here are about 190,000 distinct CDR3 sequences, approximately 6.8% occurring once; the ten biggest clones make up roughly 3%. The sample was PBMCs from the stem cell graft donor, taken from the stem cell graft. These receptors were collected from a human donor who donated a stem cell graft to a child with Wiskott-Aldrich syndrome. Each CDR3 is given with its conserved first and last residue. The order of the fields is J gene, V gene, CDR3 protein.

TRBJ1-5 TRBV30 CAWRRGGDQPQHF
TRBJ2-7 TRBV5-6 CASRPWDRFYEQYF
TRBJ1-1 TRBV28 CASALGGFDTEAFF
TRBJ1-2 TRBV9 CASSVGIGGAHGYTF
TRBJ2-7 TRBV5-1 CASSSPPAYEQYF
TRBJ2-1 TRBV24-1 CATSILNEQFF
TRBJ2-1 TRBV12-3/TRBV12-4 CASSLATDNEQFF
TRBJ2-7 TRBV2 CASSGGREYEQYF
TRBJ2-2 TRBV7-6 CASSSGGEYTGELFF
TRBJ1-5 TRBV20-1 CSARQPYSNQPQHF
TRBJ2-3 TRBV20-1 CSARDSRIWTDTQYF
TRBJ1-1 TRBV20-1 CSPTGDGDTEAFF
TRBJ1-1 TRBV20-1 CSARVTGPDTEAFF
TRBJ2-1 TRBV19 CASSFRSPYNEQFF
TRBJ2-7 TRBV7-2 CASSENYEQYF
TRBJ2-1 TRBV11-3 CASSLGLAGPSEQFF
TRBJ1-5 TRBV7-8 CASSRDRVLQPQHF
TRBJ2-3 TRBV12-3/TRBV12-4 CASSAISTDTQYF
TRBJ2-5 TRBV9 CASSEDYTKETQYF
TRBJ2-1 TRBV7-6 CASSSDTYNEQFF
TRBJ2-1 TRBV20-1 CSGSYMNEQFF
TRBJ2-1 TRBV6-5 CASRALPGQGANEQFF
TRBJ2-7 TRBV28 CASSSRTQYYEQYF
TRBJ1-5 TRBV10-3 CAIRADDQPQHF
TRBJ2-1 TRBV24-1 CATSGPDREASGSYNEQFF
TRBJ2-7 TRBV7-9 CASSPLAGGTHYEQYF
TRBJ1-5 TRBV19 CASSILGVQGNQPQHF
TRBJ1-1 TRBV7-2 CASSLGYHTEAFF
TRBJ2-2 TRBV25-1 CASSPTWGAGGELFF
TRBJ1-1 TRBV2 CASKGTVWEEGTEAFF
TRBJ2-3 TRBV9 CASSVFAGGATDTQYF
TRBJ2-1 TRBV6-6 CASRPRQGFYNEQFF
TRBJ1-3 TRBV5-1 CASSSAGTNAGNTIYF
TRBJ2-2 TRBV7-9 CASSLKGRVNTGELFF
TRBJ1-2 TRBV25-1 CASSLQGVYGYTF
TRBJ1-6 TRBV4-1 CASSQVGVGGSPLHF
TRBJ2-1 TRBV29-1 CSVDRWDRRDFSFRQFF
TRBJ1-1 TRBV7-6 CASSYNTGNAEAFF
TRBJ2-4 TRBV7-2 CASSFSSGSIQYF
TRBJ1-2 TRBV7-2 CASSWDNRDGYGYTF
TRBJ2-3 TRBV11-1 CASSLDSFTDTQYF
TRBJ2-1 TRBV9 CASSTRGQPSYNEQFF
TRBJ1-6 TRBV5-1 CASSLNRADNSPLHF
TRBJ1-2 TRBV4-2 CASSPPGDYGYTF
TRBJ2-7 TRBV4-3 CASSQDRFNPSYEQYF
TRBJ1-1 TRBV4-1 CASSPLTGYGMNTEAFF
TRBJ2-5 TRBV7-9 CASSLWRQVNQETQYF
TRBJ1-2 TRBV12-3/TRBV12-4 CASSLGNYGYTF
TRBJ1-2 TRBV20-1 CSARDSSGPYGYTF
TRBJ1-6 TRBV7-9 CASSSRTGGTSPLHF
TRBJ1-5 TRBV7-2 CASSLAGIGGQPQHF
TRBJ2-4 TRBV27 CASSLLPLAGRAKNIQYF
TRBJ1-1 TRBV6-5 CASSYQQNTEAFF
TRBJ2-5 TRBV3-1 CASSQRSGTPSGETQYF
TRBJ1-6 TRBV20-1 CSARDGGDSYNSPLHF
TRBJ1-1 TRBV12-3/TRBV12-4 CASSSSYRGNTEAFF
TRBJ1-1 TRBV5-1 CASSLDRSNTEAFF
TRBJ1-4 TRBV28 CTSSLNTGTGATNEKLFF
TRBJ1-1 TRBV7-2 CASSYGTANTEAFF